These 22 T cell receptor beta chains were all obtained from the same sample, sequenced in a study of blood T cell repertoires in COVID-19. TCRdb's copy holds only in-frame clones and misses some; the assay was immunoSEQ multiplex PCR. In the table there are 75,000 to 90,000 clones, around 91% of which are singletons. Input material: peripheral blood. Receptors were obtained from a human donor in a cohort sampled during active COVID-19.

For the CDR3, the DNA is TGTGCCAGCAGTAAAAGGGCAGGGAGCAATCAGCCCCAGCATTTT. Its translation is CASSKRAGSNQPQHF. The rearrangement joins TRBV28 to TRBJ1-5, with D possibly matching TRBD1 (5 bases). Germline lookup yields CDR1 MDHEN and CDR2 SYDVKM. The CDR3 is made up of 15 amino acids. Trimming took off 5 bases at V and 1 base at J, with 12 bases between the two ends. The complete variable domain, with remaining parts taken from reference TRBV28 and TRBJ1-5, reads DVKVTQSSRYLVKRTGEKVFLECVQDMDHENMFWYRQDPGLGLRLIYFSYDVKMKEKGDIPEGYSVSREKKERFSLILESASTNQTSMYLCASSKRAGSNQPQHFGDGTRLSIL.

The rearrangement links TRBV7-9 to TRBJ2-7, with D unresolved. This CDR3 comprises 16 residues. Germline V gene data show CDR1 as SEHNR and CDR2 as FQNEAQ (reference sequence). The V gene lost 3 bases and the J gene lost 5 bases, with 20 bases spanning the gap. The CDR3 here is CASSLLHSRTDNEQYF. The DNA of the CDR3 is TGTGCCAGCAGCTTGTTACACAGCCGCACCGACAACGAGCAGTACTTC.

The chain is built from TRBV30 and TRBJ1-1; the D gene is possibly TRBD1 (5 bases). Germline values: CDR1 GTSNPN, CDR2 SVGIG (reference sequence). Trimming pared 3 bases from V and 1 base from J, leaving 9 bases between. There are 13 residues in the CDR3. CDR3 nucleotide sequence: TGTGCCTGGAGCAGGGATTCGAACACTGAAGCTTTCTTT. This encodes CAWSRDSNTEAFF.

The chain couples TRBV5-1 to TRBJ2-2; 10 bases align to TRBD1. The germline V gene has CDR1 SGHRS and CDR2 YFSETQ. Germline trimming cut 6 bases from V and 6 bases from J; bases unmatched to any gene: 8. The CDR3 extends over 15 amino acids. The CDR3: CASKDGTGVAGELFF. CDR3 nucleotide sequence: TGCGCCAGCAAGGATGGGACAGGGGTCGCCGGGGAGCTGTTTTTT.

The rearrangement joins TRBV7-8 to TRBJ2-6; D is possibly TRBD2 (5 bases). Germline CDR1 and CDR2: SGHVS and FQNEAQ. V dropped 5 bases and J dropped 1 base, with 12 bases sitting between them. The CDR3 runs to 16 residues. The CDR3 nucleotides are TGTGCCAGCAGCCCCCTCCGGGGATCTGGGGCCAACGTCCTGACTTTC. This translates into CASSPLRGSGANVLTF.

The gene calls are TRBV11-3 and TRBJ2-7, with 8 bases that match TRBD1. Germline V gene sequence: CDR1 SGHNT, CDR2 YENEEA. The junction had 1 base not matched to a gene; V was cut back by 5 bases and J by 4 bases. The CDR3 loop spans 12 amino acids. Here the CDR3 reads CASSRTGYEQYF. CDR3 in DNA: TGTGCCAGCAGCCGGACAGGGTACGAGCAGTACTTC. Full variable domain (remainder filled in from reference TRBV11-3 and TRBJ2-7): EAGVVQSPRYKIIEKKQPVAFWCNPISGHNTLYWYLQNLGQGPELLIRYENEEAVDDSQLPKDRFSAERLKGVDSTLKIQPAELGDSAVYLCASSRTGYEQYFGPGTRLTVT.

The chain couples TRBV4-1 to TRBJ1-1, with D tentatively TRBD1 (6 bases). The CDR3 is 14 residues long. The V gene lost 4 bases and the J gene lost 5 bases, with 14 bases spanning the gap. Germline V gene sequence: CDR1 MGHRA, CDR2 YSYEKL. CDR3 amino acids: CASSPGQGRTEAFF. CDR3 sequence (DNA): TGCGCCAGCAGCCCCGGGCAGGGGCGGACTGAAGCTTTCTTT.

The chain couples TRBV7-3 to TRBJ2-2; possible D gene TRBD1, 6 bases. CDR1 SGHTA and CDR2 FQGTGA come from the germline V gene. V was trimmed by 6 bases and J by 1 base, leaving 12 bases between them. The CDR3 is made up of 15 amino acids. CDR3 region: CASSLMGQNTGELFF. CDR3 DNA sequence: TGTGCCAGCAGTCTAATGGGACAGAACACCGGGGAGCTGTTTTTT.

Points on this clone: This CDR3 is also generated by other DNA sequences in the sample. The CDR3 DNA sequence: TGTGCCAGCAGCTTACAGGAAAACACTGAAGCTTTCTTT. Protein sequence: CASSLQENTEAFF. The chain employs TRBV7-3 and TRBJ1-1, with D uncertain. Trimming took off 2 bases at V and 2 bases at J, with 6 bases between the two ends. The germline CDR1 and CDR2 sequences are SGHTA and FQGTGA. This CDR3 region has 13 residues.

In regard to this clone: The sample has other DNA sequences that encode this CDR3 too. The rearrangement uses TRBV19 and TRBJ2-3, with TRBD2 matching over 8 bases. The V gene end was trimmed by 3 bases and the J gene end by 4 bases; junction bases not matched to a gene: 3. There are 14 residues in the CDR3. The V gene's germline CDR1 is LNHDA and CDR2 SQIVND (reference sequence). This CDR3 is CASSISGESDTQYF. For the CDR3, the DNA is TGTGCCAGTAGTATTAGCGGGGAGTCAGATACGCAGTATTTT.

The genes are TRBV29-1 and TRBJ1-2, with 8 bases aligning to TRBD1. After removal of 4 bases from V and 6 bases from J, the junction contained 10 bases not matched to a gene. The V gene's germline CDR1 is SQVTM and CDR2 ANQGSEA. There are 14 residues in the CDR3. The CDR3 DNA follows: TGCAGCGTTGGGACGGACAGGGCCGGGGATGGCTACACCTTC. This encodes CSVGTDRAGDGYTF.

V usage is TRBV5-1 and J usage is TRBJ2-4; weak D call: TRBD2 (6 bases). This CDR3 is 14 amino acids long. The V end was cut by 0 bases, the J end by 8 bases, with 12 bases between. Germline V CDR1 and CDR2: SGHRS, YFSETQ. CDR3 loop: CASSLDGREDIQYF. The CDR3 DNA reads TGCGCCAGCAGCTTGGACGGCAGGGAGGACATTCAGTACTTC.

The J gene is TRBJ2-5, the V gene TRBV9; the match to TRBD2 covers 8 bases. Germline values: CDR1 SGDLS, CDR2 YYNGEE. The V and J ends lost 0 bases and 5 bases, in that order; junction bases with no gene match: 12. The CDR3 runs 17 residues. CDR3 in DNA: TGTGCCAGCAGCGTAGGTCGGGCGAGCGGGGGTTCGGAGACCCAGTACTTC. Protein product: CASSVGRASGGSETQYF.

This chain links TRBV5-1 with TRBJ2-1, with a weak D call TRBD1 (6 bases). Deletions cut 1 base from V and 8 bases from J, with 13 bases between. The germline V gene encodes CDR1 SGHRS and CDR2 YFSETQ. The CDR3 contains 14 residues. For the CDR3, the DNA is TGCGCCAGCAGCTTGTCCCCGCGGACAGATGAGCAGTTCTTC. Its protein product is CASSLSPRTDEQFF.

The gene calls are TRBV19 and TRBJ1-4; TRBD1 is a possible D gene (5 bases). Trimming stripped 7 bases from V and 5 bases from J, with 8 bases between. Per germline, CDR1 LNHDA and CDR2 SQIVND (reference sequence). This CDR3 spans 12 amino acids. CDR3 region: CASKGQNEKLFF. The CDR3 bases are TGTGCCAGTAAGGGGCAGAATGAAAAACTGTTTTTT.

The chain combines TRBV4-2 with TRBJ1-5; D might be TRBD1 (5 bases). Germline V gene sequence: CDR1 LGHNA, CDR2 YNFKEQ. The length of the CDR3 is 16 residues. V was shortened by 3 bases and J by 4 bases, with 16 bases between the two germline ends. The CDR3, as DNA: TGTGCCAGCAGCCATACGGGGGGAGAGAGGAATCAGCCCCAGCATTTT. Protein product: CASSHTGGERNQPQHF.

V usage is TRBV4-1 and J usage is TRBJ2-1; 8 nucleotides agree with TRBD1. J lost 2 bases, V lost 1 base, and 7 bases had no gene match. The CDR3 covers 17 residues. Germline CDR1 and CDR2: MGHRA and YSYEKL. The CDR3 bases are TGCGCCAGCAGCCAAGCAGGGTCAGGGGGCACCTACAATGAGCAGTTCTTC. Amino acid sequence: CASSQAGSGGTYNEQFF.

This clone was seen once. V and J are TRBV27 and TRBJ2-5; 8 nucleotides match TRBD2. CDR3 length: 15 amino acids. V trimming: 3 bases; J trimming: 2 bases; junction bases outside the gene matches: 5. Germline CDR1 is MNHEY and CDR2 is SMNVEV (reference sequence). For the CDR3, the DNA is TGTGCCAGCAGTTTTCAGGCGGGGGGACAAGAGACCCAGTACTTC. Its protein product is CASSFQAGGQETQYF.

The chain couples TRBV6-4 to TRBJ2-3, with TRBD1 matching over 10 bases. CDR3 size: 17 residues. Germline V gene sequence: CDR1 MRHNA, CDR2 SNTAGT. Losses at the gene ends were 0 bases for V and 4 bases for J; bases not matched to a gene: 7. The CDR3 nucleotides read TGTGCCAGCAGTGACTCTGTAGGGACAGGGGATCCAGATACGCAGTATTTT. Protein sequence: CASSDSVGTGDPDTQYF.

The CDR3 region is CASSQEQGAGELFF. CDR3 in DNA: TGCGCCAGCAGCCAAGAACAGGGGGCCGGGGAGCTGTTTTTT. This sequence joins TRBV4-1 and TRBJ2-2, with 8 bases lining up with TRBD1. The ends lost 0 bases at V and 6 bases at J; junction bases unmatched: 0. The CDR3 loop spans 14 amino acids. Germline V CDR1 and CDR2: MGHRA, YSYEKL.

The chain carries TRBV24-1 and TRBJ2-1; the match to TRBD2 covers 15 bases. The V segment lost 7 bases and the J segment 9 bases; nucleotides outside the gene matches: 6. CDR1 is KGHDR, CDR2 SFDVKD, per germline. The CDR3 loop spans 15 amino acids. The CDR3 DNA sequence: TGTGCCACCAGCCGGACTAGCGGGGGGGCAGGTGAGCAGTTCTTC. As protein: CATSRTSGGAGEQFF.

Worth noting for this clone: Other DNA sequences in this specimen translate into the identical CDR3. The J gene is TRBJ2-7, the V gene TRBV18, with D possibly TRBD1 on 6 matching bases. Per the germline V gene, CDR1 is KGHSH and CDR2 is LQKENI. This CDR3 spans 13 amino acids. V lost 0 bases and J lost 3, with 6 bases in between. CDR3 coding DNA: TGTGCCAGCTCACCACCAGGGGGCTACGAGCAGTACTTC. Its protein product is CASSPPGGYEQYF.